Included here is one T cell receptor beta chain sequence, with context. These data originate in a study of blood T cell repertoires in COVID-19. Turning to the study itself: Researchers got acute and convalescent COVID-19 samples from the United States, Italy and Spain. The analysed material was cDNA or gDNA that came from T cells, B-cell-depleted T cells, or PBMCs.

Trimming took 4 bases from V and 1 from J, leaving 14 bases between them. Germline CDR1 reads SGDLS; CDR2 reads YYNGEE. This CDR3 contains 16 residues. As handled by the study authors: From reference gene primer amplification, estimates of nucleated cell counts were derived. Sequencing used immunoSEQ multiplex PCR; TCRdb keeps in-frame clones, though not all of them. V and J calls and clone size follow that table, whereas D and trimming were derived from the DNA. The table includes under 15,000 clones, roughly three quarters detected once. The chain joins TRBV9 to TRBJ2-2, with D possibly TRBD1 on 6 matching bases. Sample: peripheral blood. The origin of this receptor is a human donor in a cohort sampled during active COVID-19. The CDR3, as DNA: TGTGCCAGCAGCCCTCCAGGGGTTTTGAACACCGGGGAGCTGTTTTTT. Protein sequence: CASSPPGVLNTGELFF.